This T cell receptor beta chain was sequenced in a study of regulatory T cells in long-lasting Graves disease. This clonotype appeared many times. The sample's time point: newly diagnosed GD, antithyroid drugs for less than 3 months. The TCR library was prepared using RNA isolated from PBMCs. iRepertoire HTBI primers and Arm-PCR of CDR3 regions built TCR beta libraries. TCRdb analysed the multiplex PCR reads with MiXCR anew, one entry per CDR3 protein. The sample contains around 320,000 distinct CDR3 sequences, 16% of which appear only once. These data were also reused for a study on T cells in Graves' hyperthyroidism and ophthalmopathy.

The source of this sequence is a man aged 35 to 55 with Graves disease. Sequencing used peripheral blood mononuclear cells (PBMCs), obtained at new diagnosis, from a patient treated with antithyroid drugs.

The CDR3 protein is CASSSLQGYEQYF. The CDR3 nucleotides read TGTGCCAGCTCATCACTGCAGGGCTACGAGCAGTACTTC. The rearrangement uses TRBV18 and TRBJ2-7, with D tentatively TRBD1 (5 bases). CDR3 length equals 13 residues. Germline V gene data show CDR1 as KGHSH and CDR2 as LQKENI. The germline V and J ends were trimmed by 5 bases and 3 bases, with 11 bases remaining between them.